The subject of this entry is one T cell receptor beta chain. What it binds is not known. Reverse transcribed after extraction, RNA yielded cDNA as the sequencing template. Libraries were prepared by immunoSEQ multiplex PCR; TCRdb keeps only in-frame clonotypes and omits some of them. The sample shows some 110,000 clones, roughly 50% of them seen only once. Treatment in this sample: oral pan-JAK inhibitor, 5-10 mg twice daily. This record comes from a study of CD8+ T cells in alopecia areata. Study context: Tofacitinib was given for 6 to 18 months, then stopped for 6 months. Among treated patients, severity was scored by affected scalp area percentage.

V dropped 5 bases and J dropped 4 bases, with 9 bases sitting between them. The CDR3 loop spans 13 amino acids. Germline V gene data show CDR1 as MNHEY and CDR2 as SMNVEV (reference sequence). Broader study findings: Persistence in scalp and blood during tofacitinib was observed for many expanded lesional clones. Clonality exceeded that of normal scalp in lesional scalp, most notably in alopecia totalis/universalis.

The genes are TRBV27 and TRBJ1-5; no firm D call. The sample here was CD8+ T cells sorted from blood, taken at week 4, from a patient treated with tofacitinib. The receptor's source is a human donor with alopecia areata. CDR3 sequence: CASSALLNQPQHF. The CDR3 region has the DNA TGTGCCAGCAGTGCCCTCCTGAATCAGCCCCAGCATTTT.